Below, 7 T cell receptor beta chains from the same sample are listed, as sequenced in a study of response to subunit inactivated influenza vaccine. TCRdb re-called the RT-PCR reads through MiXCR, storing one row per CDR3 protein. This sample has about half a million distinct CDR3 sequences, with 9.5% to 12% found just once. The input for sequencing was PBMCs from blood, taken around seven weeks after vaccination. The receptors shown here come from a man over 45 who received an inactivated influenza vaccine.

Many counts were recorded for this clonotype. The CDR3 DNA reads TGTGCCAGCAGCTTAGACAGGGATGAAAAACTGTTTTTT. It is translated as CASSLDRDEKLFF. The rearrangement links TRBV7-2 to TRBJ1-4, with D maybe TRBD1 (6 bases). Trimming stripped 1 base from V and 6 bases from J, with 6 bases between. Per the germline V gene, CDR1 is SGHTA and CDR2 is FQGNSA. The CDR3 runs to 13 residues. The variable domain in full, completed from reference TRBV7-2 and TRBJ1-4, reads GAGVSQSPSNKVTEKGKDVELRCDPISGHTALYWYRQSLGQGLEFLIYFQGNSAPDKSGLPSDRFSAERTGGSVSTLTIQRTQQEDSAVYLCASSLDRDEKLFFGSGTQLSVL.

This clonotype was detected only a few times. V and J are TRBV15 and TRBJ2-1; 7 nucleotides match TRBD1. With 3 bases clipped from V and 2 bases from J, the junction kept 4 bases outside the gene matches. The CDR3 totals 15 residues. Germline V gene lookup returns CDR1 LNHNV and CDR2 YYDKDF (reference sequence). The CDR3 coding sequence is TGTGCCACCAGCAGGGACAGGAGTACCTACAATGAGCAGTTCTTC. Translating gives CATSRDRSTYNEQFF.

This clonotype was recorded at least ten times. The CDR3 here is CASSQGASGADTQYF. Here the CDR3 DNA reads TGTGCCAGCAGCCAAGGTGCTAGCGGAGCAGATACGCAGTATTTT. This rearrangement joins TRBV4-2 to TRBJ2-3; 7 nucleotides match TRBD2. V gave up 1 base and J gave up 4 bases; unmatched junction bases: 5. This CDR3 is 15 amino acids long. Germline V CDR1 and CDR2: LGHNA, YNFKEQ.

This clonotype has only a few counts. This chain links TRBV27 with TRBJ1-2, with 11 bases identical to TRBD1. The CDR3 sequence is 13 residues long. Germline assignment: CDR1 MNHEY and CDR2 SMNVEV (reference sequence). V dropped 5 bases and J dropped 7; count of bases not matched to a gene: 3. Here the CDR3 DNA reads TGTGCCAGCAGTGCCGGGACAGGGGGTGGCTACACCTTC. It is translated as CASSAGTGGGYTF.

This sequence joins TRBV5-1 and TRBJ2-7; TRBD1 matches at 8 bases. This CDR3 comprises 14 residues. Germline CDR1 SGHRS, CDR2 YFSETQ. With 2 bases clipped from V and 6 bases from J, the junction kept 7 bases outside the gene matches. This CDR3 is CASSFTGQGFEQYF. The CDR3 region has the DNA TGCGCCAGCAGCTTTACAGGACAGGGATTCGAGCAGTACTTC.

The table lists this clonotype with a few counts. The chain recombines TRBV28 with TRBJ1-4, with D perhaps matching TRBD1 (6 bases). Trimming took 4 bases from V and 3 from J, leaving 21 bases between them. The CDR3 consists of 18 residues. Germline V lookup: CDR1 MDHEN, CDR2 SYDVKM. The CDR3 bases are TGTGCCAGCAGTTCATTCAGGGGCCGAGGGTGGGCTAATGAAAAACTGTTTTTT. Protein product: CASSSFRGRGWANEKLFF.

This chain uses TRBV18 with TRBJ2-1; D is ambiguous. This CDR3 spans 15 amino acids. The germline V gene has CDR1 KGHSH and CDR2 LQKENI. The ends were cut back, 6 bases at V and 6 bases at J, with 18 bases in the middle. The CDR3 loop reads CASSYVPIGINEQFF. The CDR3 DNA reads as TGTGCCAGCTCCTACGTCCCCATTGGTATCAATGAGCAGTTCTTC.